The rows below give T cell receptor beta chains drawn from one sample of a study of tumor-infiltrating lymphocytes in primary liver carcinoma. Each CDR3 protein gets one entry after TCRdb re-called the multiplex PCR reads with MiXCR. The top ten hold 9.5% of the sample, which has over 95,000 distinct CDR3 sequences, approximately 68% seen once. The source material was liver tumor tissue from sampling region 5. The receptors stem from an older woman with primary liver carcinoma and hepatitis B virus infection. Each CDR3 is given with its conserved first and last residue. Each record gives: V gene, clone size, J gene, CDR3 length, D gene, CDR3 protein, CDR3 DNA. A D gene is named only where the DNA matches it firmly. Expanded clones get a size class; other rows say once, few or many, or leave the size out.

V: TRBV5-6; size: many; J: TRBJ2-2; length: 17; D: TRBD1; CDR3: CASSPSSGTGGSGELFF; DNA: TGTGCCAGCAGCCCTTCCTCCGGGACAGGGGGCAGCGGGGAGCTGTTTTTT
V: TRBV7-8; size: NA; J: TRBJ2-7; length: 14; D: NA; CDR3: CASSFSISYGEQYF; DNA: TGTGCCAGCAGCTTCTCAATAAGCTACGGCGAGCAGTACTTC
V: TRBV25-1; size: few; J: TRBJ2-5; length: 14; D: NA; CDR3: CASSEWQDQETQYF; DNA: TGTGCCAGCAGTGAGTGGCAGGATCAAGAGACCCAGTACTTC
V: TRBV6-6; size: few; J: TRBJ1-5; length: 15; D: TRBD1; CDR3: CISSYPDRGDQPQHF; DNA: TGTATCAGCAGTTACCCAGACAGGGGGGACCAGCCCCAGCATTTT
V: TRBV5-6; size: NA; J: TRBJ2-5; length: 14; D: NA; CDR3: CASSLMGTEGTQYF; DNA: TGTGCCAGCAGCTTAATGGGGACGGAAGGGACCCAGTACTTC
V: TRBV4-1; size: NA; J: TRBJ1-2; length: 16; D: NA; CDR3: CATSPQGAPGVFVYTF; DNA: TGCGCCACCAGCCCCCAAGGGGCGCCTGGTGTCTTTGTCTACACCTTC
V: TRBV11-3; size: NA; J: TRBJ2-7; length: 15; D: NA; CDR3: CACSLGTCGRREQYF; DNA: TGTGCCTGCAGCTTAGGGACTTGCGGTCGTCGGGAGCAGTACTTC
V: TRBV28; size: NA; J: TRBJ2-1; length: 15; D: TRBD1; CDR3: CASSTRTGNYNEQFF; DNA: TGTGCCAGCAGCACACGGACAGGTAACTACAATGAGCAGTTCTTC
V: TRBV11-3; size: NA; J: TRBJ2-2; length: 17; D: NA; CDR3: CASNLSRGGNRAGELFF; DNA: TGTGCTAGCAACTTATCTCGTGGGGGTAATCGCGCCGGGGAGCTGTTTTTT
V: TRBV12-3/TRBV12-4; size: NA; J: TRBJ2-2; length: 15; D: TRBD2; CDR3: CASRSGLAVTGELFF; DNA: TGTGCCAGCAGATCTGGACTAGCGGTCACCGGAGAGCTGTTTTTT
V: TRBV5-6; size: once; J: TRBJ1-2; length: 13; D: NA; CDR3: CASSLRQNYGYAF; DNA: TGTGCCAGCAGCTTAAGGCAGAACTATGGCTACGCCTTT
V: TRBV14; size: NA; J: TRBJ2-1; length: 14; D: NA; CDR3: CASSRDTGYNKQFF; DNA: TGTGCCAGCAGCCGAGATACGGGGTACAATAAGCAGTTCTTC
V: TRBV4-1; size: NA; J: TRBJ2-3; length: 15; D: NA; CDR3: CASSQELLSTDTRYF; DNA: TGCGCCAGCAGCCAGGAACTACTAAGCACAGATACGCGGTATTTT
V: TRBV11-3; size: many; J: TRBJ2-3; length: 16; D: TRBD1; CDR3: CASSRWDSRTTDTQYF; DNA: TGTGCCAGCAGCCGATGGGACAGCCGCACCACAGATACGCAGTATTTT
V: TRBV28; size: few; J: TRBJ2-2; length: 16; D: TRBD2; CDR3: CASSSPSGQHTGELFF; DNA: TGTGCCAGCAGTTCCCCTAGCGGCCAACACACCGGGGAGCTGTTTTTT
V: TRBV5-1; size: NA; J: TRBJ2-7; length: 14; D: NA; CDR3: CASSLQSRAYVQYF; DNA: TGCGCCAGCAGTCTTCAGTCCCGTGCCTATGTGCAGTACTTC
V: TRBV11-1; size: NA; J: TRBJ2-7; length: 14; D: NA; CDR3: CVSSLWGTSYEQYF; DNA: TGTGTCAGCAGCCTCTGGGGGACCTCCTACGAGCAGTACTTC
V: TRBV4-1; size: many; J: TRBJ1-2; length: 18; D: NA; CDR3: CASSQGPGKPRRSYGYTF; DNA: TGCGCCAGCAGCCAAGGTCCAGGGAAGCCCCGGAGGAGCTATGGCTACACCTTC
V: TRBV11-1; size: NA; J: TRBJ1-1; length: 17; D: TRBD1; CDR3: CTSSRRDRVLGFSGAFF; DNA: TGTACCAGCAGCCGCCGGGACAGGGTCTTGGGTTTTTCTGGAGCTTTCTTT
V: TRBV28; size: NA; J: TRBJ2-5; length: 11; D: NA; CDR3: CANSQEETQYF; DNA: TGTGCCAACAGCCAAGAGGAGACCCAATACTTC
V: TRBV11-2; size: medium-sized; J: TRBJ1-2; length: 16; D: NA; CDR3: CASSPASGKPNYGYTF; DNA: TGTGCCAGCAGCCCAGCCTCGGGGAAGCCTAACTATGGCTACACCTTC
V: TRBV6-5; size: large; J: TRBJ1-6; length: 15; D: TRBD1; CDR3: CASSLTGTGNSPLHF; DNA: TGTGCCAGCAGTCTTACCGGGACAGGGAATTCACCCCTCCACTTT
V: TRBV29-1; size: NA; J: TRBJ1-1; length: 17; D: TRBD1; CDR3: CSGRGATGGTLYTEAFF; DNA: TGCAGCGGGAGGGGCGCAACAGGGGGAACTTTGTACACTGAAGCTTTCTTT
V: TRBV6-5; size: NA; J: TRBJ1-1; length: 16; D: NA; CDR3: CASSSGGVQGWTEAFF; DNA: TGTGCCAGCAGTAGTGGAGGGGTCCAGGGCTGGACTGAAGCTTTCTTT
V: TRBV6-4; size: NA; J: TRBJ1-2; length: 16; D: NA; CDR3: CASIPDQGEGIHVYTF; DNA: TGTGCCAGCATTCCTGACCAGGGTGAGGGTATACATGTCTACACCTTC
V: TRBV19; size: few; J: TRBJ2-7; length: 14; D: NA; CDR3: CASSKQGPSYEQYF; DNA: TGTGCCAGTAGCAAACAGGGCCCATCCTACGAGCAGTACTTC
V: TRBV29-1; size: NA; J: TRBJ2-3; length: 18; D: NA; CDR3: CNVEAWGKVGVSTDTQYF; DNA: TGCAACGTTGAAGCGTGGGGCAAGGTGGGGGTTAGCACAGATACGCAGTATTTT
V: TRBV29-1; size: NA; J: TRBJ2-3; length: 13; D: NA; CDR3: CSGGVSSTDTLYF; DNA: TGCAGCGGGGGGGTTTCTAGCACAGATACGCTGTATTTT
V: TRBV11-2; size: NA; J: TRBJ2-3; length: 12; D: NA; CDR3: CASSFISALQYF; DNA: TGTGCCAGCAGCTTCATCTCAGCATTGCAATATTTT
V: TRBV11-2; size: NA; J: TRBJ2-6; length: 15; D: NA; CDR3: CASSTTSSAANVLTF; DNA: TGTGCCAGCAGCACGACGAGCTCTGCGGCCAACGTCCTGACTTTC
V: TRBV2; size: NA; J: TRBJ1-5; length: 13; D: NA; CDR3: CVNSAGGYQPQHF; DNA: TGTGTCAACAGTGCCGGGGGTTATCAGCCCCAGCATTTT
V: TRBV11-2; size: NA; J: TRBJ2-7; length: 13; D: NA; CDR3: CDSSLDWRGEQYF; DNA: TGTGACAGCAGCTTAGATTGGAGGGGCGAGCAGTACTTC
V: TRBV6-5; size: NA; J: TRBJ2-7; length: 14; D: TRBD2; CDR3: CIRQGLAGAYEQYF; DNA: TGTATCAGACAAGGACTAGCGGGAGCCTACGAGCAGTACTTC
V: TRBV6-6; size: NA; J: TRBJ2-5; length: 14; D: NA; CDR3: CVSRQHGSQETQYF; DNA: TGTGTCAGCAGGCAACATGGGTCACAAGAGACCCAGTACTTC
V: TRBV29-1; size: NA; J: TRBJ2-1; length: 14; D: TRBD2; CDR3: CSAAGTSVKYEQFF; DNA: TGCAGCGCTGCAGGGACTAGCGTGAAGTATGAGCAGTTCTTC
V: TRBV11-3; size: medium-sized; J: TRBJ1-2; length: 14; D: TRBD1; CDR3: CASSFPTGGIGYTF; DNA: TGTGCCAGCAGCTTCCCGACAGGGGGCATTGGCTACACCTTC
V: TRBV28; size: few; J: TRBJ2-5; length: 16; D: TRBD2; CDR3: CASSFVASGHQETQYF; DNA: TGTGCCAGCAGTTTCGTGGCTAGCGGACATCAAGAGACCCAGTACTTC
V: TRBV6-6; size: NA; J: TRBJ1-5; length: 17; D: NA; CDR3: CASSYITTGEGNQPQHF; DNA: TGTGCCAGCAGTTACATCACGACAGGAGAGGGTAATCAGCCCCAGCATTTT
V: TRBV5-4; size: many; J: TRBJ1-1; length: 14; D: TRBD1; CDR3: CASSSRTGPTEAFF; DNA: TGTGCCAGCAGCTCAAGGACAGGGCCCACTGAAGCTTTCTTT
V: TRBV6-5; size: NA; J: TRBJ1-6; length: 18; D: NA; CDR3: CASSYRAGSLSYSSPLHF; DNA: TGTGCCAGCAGTTACCGAGCAGGGAGCCTCTCCTATAGTTCACCTCTCCACTTT
V: TRBV5-1; size: few; J: TRBJ2-2; length: 15; D: NA; CDR3: CASSSEATGPGELFF; DNA: TGCGCCAGCAGCTCCGAGGCGACAGGCCCCGGGGAGCTGTTTTTT
V: TRBV5-1; size: once; J: TRBJ2-1; length: 16; D: TRBD2; CDR3: CASSARGTSGRNEQFF; DNA: TGCGCCAGCAGCGCTAGGGGGACTAGCGGGAGAAATGAGCAGTTCTTC
V: TRBV11-3; size: NA; J: TRBJ2-1; length: 14; D: TRBD2; CDR3: CTSSLGGSTNEQFF; DNA: TGTACCAGCAGCTTAGGCGGGAGCACGAATGAACAGTTCTTC
V: TRBV11-3; size: NA; J: TRBJ1-1; length: 13; D: NA; CDR3: CASTLGRVTEASF; DNA: TGTGCCAGCACCCTTGGCAGGGTCACTGAAGCTTCCTTT
V: TRBV6-1; size: many; J: TRBJ1-2; length: 16; D: NA; CDR3: CASSQNKRAVAHGYTF; DNA: TGTGCCAGCAGCCAAAATAAGAGGGCCGTTGCCCATGGCTACACCTTC
V: TRBV6-1; size: NA; J: TRBJ2-7; length: 17; D: TRBD2; CDR3: CASSEEAGGEFLNEQYF; DNA: TGTGCCAGCAGTGAAGAGGCCGGGGGGGAGTTCTTGAACGAACAATACTTC
V: TRBV12-3/TRBV12-4; size: NA; J: TRBJ2-7; length: 15; D: TRBD1; CDR3: CGSSPAGGRPYEHYF; DNA: TGTGGCAGCAGTCCCGCAGGGGGCCGACCCTACGAGCATTACTTC
V: TRBV29-1; size: once; J: TRBJ1-6; length: 13; D: NA; CDR3: CSAEIDSRSSLHF; DNA: TGTAGCGCTGAAATCGATAGCAGATCATCCCTCCACTTT
V: TRBV5-4; size: NA; J: TRBJ2-1; length: 17; D: TRBD1; CDR3: CASGNTPGQGSRNEQFF; DNA: TGTGCCAGCGGAAACACACCGGGACAGGGTAGTCGCAATGAGCAATTCTTC